This is a list of T cell receptor beta chains from one sample in a study of blood T cell repertoires in COVID-19. Here immunoSEQ multiplex PCR was the method, and the copy in TCRdb shows in-frame clones only, minus some. Among hundreds of thousands of clones listed, about 87% were seen once. The sequenced sample was peripheral blood. These receptors originate from a woman aged 45 to 65 with COVID-19, enrolled during active disease. The CDR3 runs from the conserved cysteine through the conserved F or W. A D gene is named only where the DNA matches it firmly. Clone size is not always given. Where it is, it says once, few, many or a class for expanded clones.

v_gene	len	j_gene	abundance	d_gene	CDR3nt	CDR3aa
TRBV18	14	TRBJ1-6	few	TRBD1	TGTGCCAGCTCCCTGGACAGGGATCATTCACCCCTCCACTTT	CASSLDRDHSPLHF
TRBV19	15	TRBJ2-1	.	.	TGTGCCAGTAGTATGCAGCTAGCTGGAGGCAATGAGCAGTTCTTC	CASSMQLAGGNEQFF
TRBV5-1	15	TRBJ1-1	.	.	TGCGCCAGCAGCACTACAGGGTCGGGGAACACTGAAGCTTTCTTT	CASSTTGSGNTEAFF
TRBV4-1	15	TRBJ2-2	.	TRBD2	TGCGCCAGCAGCCAAGTGGCGACTAGCTCCGGGGAGCTGTTTTTT	CASSQVATSSGELFF
TRBV7-9	16	TRBJ2-3	.	TRBD1	TGTGCCAGCAGCCTAGGCTTGTCAGGGGGCTTGGATACGCAGTATTTT	CASSLGLSGGLDTQYF
TRBV5-1	19	TRBJ2-2	.	TRBD1	TGCGCCAGCAGCTTGGAGGGGACAGGGCTCCTCGGTTTAACCGGGGAGCTGTTTTTT	CASSLEGTGLLGLTGELFF
TRBV5-4	14	TRBJ1-6	.	TRBD1	TGTGCCAGCAGCCCCGGGACAGGGTATTCACCCCTCCACTTT	CASSPGTGYSPLHF
TRBV11-3	14	TRBJ1-1	.	.	TGTGCCAGCAGCTTAGGACAGGTTGGGGCGGTGGCTTTCTTT	CASSLGQVGAVAFF
TRBV7-6	15	TRBJ2-7	.	TRBD2	TGTGCCAGCAGCGCCGGGACTAGCGGATCCTACGAGCAGTACTTC	CASSAGTSGSYEQYF
TRBV6-6	16	TRBJ2-1	.	.	TGTGCCAGCAGTTACGGCGGGAACCTAGTTAACAATGAGCAGTTCTTC	CASSYGGNLVNNEQFF
TRBV6-6	14	TRBJ1-1	.	.	TGTGCCAGCAGCACCAGGGCCATGAACACTGAAGCTTTCTTT	CASSTRAMNTEAFF
TRBV27	18	TRBJ1-5	.	TRBD1	TGTGCCAGCAGCCTGGACAGGGCCTCACTGTTTAGCAATCAGCCCCAGCATTTT	CASSLDRASLFSNQPQHF
TRBV13	14	TRBJ2-7	.	TRBD1	TGTGCCAGCAGCACCCGGACAGGAAACTACGAGCAGTACTTC	CASSTRTGNYEQYF
TRBV19	14	TRBJ2-7	.	TRBD1	TGTGCCAGTAGTATTGGACAGGTCGGCTACGAGCAGTACTTC	CASSIGQVGYEQYF
TRBV12-5	15	TRBJ2-1	.	.	TGTGCTAGTGGTCGGGACTTGATTGTATACAATGAGCAGTTCTTC	CASGRDLIVYNEQFF
TRBV19	12	TRBJ1-1	.	TRBD1	TGTGCCACAAAACAGGGGTTCACTGAAGCTTTCTTT	CATKQGFTEAFF
TRBV7-2	14	TRBJ2-5	.	TRBD1	TGTGCCAGCAGCTTCTTTGGACAGGGAGAGACCCAGTACTTC	CASSFFGQGETQYF
TRBV11-2	15	TRBJ1-4	.	TRBD1	TGTGCCAGCAGCTTTAACAGGGGGACTAATGAAAAACTGTTTTTT	CASSFNRGTNEKLFF
TRBV7-2	11	TRBJ2-7	.	.	TGTGCCAGCAGCCATCAGTACGAGCAGTACTTC	CASSHQYEQYF
TRBV11-2	17	TRBJ1-3	.	.	TGTGCCAGCAGCTTCACCCGGGAGGGTAGAACTGGAAACACCATATATTTT	CASSFTREGRTGNTIYF
TRBV3-1/TRBV3-2	11	TRBJ2-5	.	.	TGTGCCAGCAGCCAACGAGAGACCCAGTACTTC	CASSQRETQYF
TRBV6-5	13	TRBJ1-2	.	TRBD1	TGTGCCATCCGGGACAGTTTTTCCTATGGCTACACCTTC	CAIRDSFSYGYTF
TRBV5-4	16	TRBJ2-5	.	TRBD2	TGTGCCAGCAGCTTGGCCTTAGCGGGGGTGGGCGAGACCCAGTACTTC	CASSLALAGVGETQYF
TRBV19	16	TRBJ2-1	.	TRBD1	TGTGCCAGTAGTACCCTCCAGGGGGCAGTGTCGAATGAGCAGTTCTTC	CASSTLQGAVSNEQFF
TRBV24-1	16	TRBJ2-5	.	TRBD2	TGTGCCACCAGTGAGTCCGGGACTAGCGGGGAAGAGACCCAGTACTTC	CATSESGTSGEETQYF
TRBV7-2	13	TRBJ2-5	.	TRBD1	TGTGCCAGCAGCTTCCTGAGACAGGGTCATTACGACTTC	CASSFLRQGHYDF
TRBV9	15	TRBJ2-1	.	TRBD2	TGTGCCAGCACGACGAGCGGGAGGGTAGACAATGAGCAGTTCTTC	CASTTSGRVDNEQFF
TRBV3-1/TRBV3-2	15	TRBJ2-1	.	TRBD2	TGTGCCAGCAGCCAACGGAGACTAGCGGGGCTTGAGCAGTTCTTC	CASSQRRLAGLEQFF
TRBV5-1	13	TRBJ1-1	.	.	TGCGCCAGCAGACTCCAGGGGAACACTGAAGCTTTCTTT	CASRLQGNTEAFF
TRBV11-3	15	TRBJ2-1	.	TRBD1	TGTGCCAGCAGCAGGGCGACAGGGGCCTACAATGAGCAGTTCTTC	CASSRATGAYNEQFF
TRBV7-9	14	TRBJ2-1	.	TRBD2	TGTGCCAGCCCTAGCGGGAGGCATTACAATGAGCAGTTCTTC	CASPSGRHYNEQFF
TRBV12-5	14	TRBJ2-1	once	.	TGTGCTAGTGGTTTCACGGGAGTCAAGTCACCGCAGTTCTTC	CASGFTGVKSPQFF
TRBV19	14	TRBJ1-1	.	.	TGTGCCAGTAGTATAGTCCTACGGGGGGCTGAAGCTTTCTTT	CASSIVLRGAEAFF
TRBV6-4	15	TRBJ1-2	.	TRBD1	TGTGCCAGCAGGTGGGGGCACGGGACAGGGGGCGACTACACCTTC	CASRWGHGTGGDYTF
TRBV20-1	13	TRBJ2-1	.	TRBD2	TGCAGTGCTAGTGATAGCGGGACCGCCCGACAGTTCTTC	CSASDSGTARQFF
TRBV3-1/TRBV3-2	12	TRBJ1-2	.	.	TGTGCCAGCAGCCAAGACGGGGTAGGCTACACCTTC	CASSQDGVGYTF
TRBV5-5	12	TRBJ1-2	.	.	TGTGCCAGCAGCTTGCTTTCGGTTGGCTACACCTTC	CASSLLSVGYTF
TRBV7-2	17	TRBJ2-2	.	TRBD2	TGTGCCAGCAGCTCCCCGAAAACTAGCGGGTCCCTCGGGGAGCTGTTTTTT	CASSSPKTSGSLGELFF
TRBV7-6	16	TRBJ1-1	.	.	TGTGCCAGCAGCCTCGAACCCGGGACATTGAACACTGAAGCTTTCTTT	CASSLEPGTLNTEAFF
TRBV7-6	16	TRBJ2-1	.	TRBD2	TGTGCCAGCAGCACGGGACTAGCGGACTCCTACAATGAGCAGTTCTTC	CASSTGLADSYNEQFF
TRBV11-1	14	TRBJ2-1	.	TRBD1	TGTGCCAGCAGCTCGGGACAGGGGGTCTATGAGCAGTTCTTC	CASSSGQGVYEQFF
TRBV6-6	15	TRBJ1-4	.	TRBD1	TGTGCCAGCAGTTACTCGGGACAGACTAATGAAAAACTGTTTTTT	CASSYSGQTNEKLFF
TRBV19	15	TRBJ2-1	.	.	TGTGCCAGTAGGGAGGCGCAGAGCTCCTACAATGAGCAGTTCTTC	CASREAQSSYNEQFF
TRBV13	13	TRBJ2-3	.	.	TGTGCCAGCAGCTTAGGCCTCCAGGGATGGCAGTATTTT	CASSLGLQGWQYF
TRBV5-6	14	TRBJ2-2	.	.	TGTGCCAGCAGCTTGCCCGGGACTTCCGGGGAGCTGTTTTTT	CASSLPGTSGELFF
TRBV5-6	14	TRBJ2-1	.	TRBD2	TGTGCCAGCAGCCTTGGACTAGTGGGACATGAGCAGTTCTTC	CASSLGLVGHEQFF
TRBV6-5	14	TRBJ1-1	.	.	TGTGCCAGCAAGCGGGAGTTACTGAACACTGAAGCTTTCTTT	CASKRELLNTEAFF
TRBV3-1/TRBV3-2	15	TRBJ1-6	once	.	TGTGCCAGCAGCCAAGGTACAGGGTTCACTTCACCCCTCCACTTT	CASSQGTGFTSPLHF
TRBV7-2	15	TRBJ2-3	.	TRBD2	TGTGCCAGCAGCAGGACTAGCGGGAGTGCAGATACGCAGTATTTT	CASSRTSGSADTQYF
TRBV9	15	TRBJ1-2	.	TRBD1	TGTGCCAGCAGCCAACCTCAGACAGGGATGGCTGGCTACACCTTC	CASSQPQTGMAGYTF
TRBV7-8	15	TRBJ2-7	once	TRBD1	TGTGCCAGCAGCCTGGGGACAGGTCAGAGCTACGAGCAGTACTTC	CASSLGTGQSYEQYF
TRBV6-1	15	TRBJ1-4	once	.	TGTGCCAGCAGTGAAGTTAGGACAGAGACGGGAAAACTGTTTTTT	CASSEVRTETGKLFF
TRBV2	14	TRBJ2-5	.	.	TGTGCCTCGAGAAATTTAGCGGCCCAAGAGACCCAGTACTTC	CASRNLAAQETQYF
TRBV15	13	TRBJ2-1	.	TRBD2	TGTGCCACCAGCAGATCCCCGGGGGGTCCTTCGCTCTTC	CATSRSPGGPSLF
TRBV6-2/TRBV6-3	18	TRBJ2-1	once	TRBD2	TGTGCCAGCAGTTACTCGGGATTAGCGGGAGTGATGTACAATGAGCAGTTCTTC	CASSYSGLAGVMYNEQFF